This entry lists 21 T cell receptor beta chains sequenced from one sample in a study of identical twins. MiXCR was run by TCRdb on the 5' RACE reads, yielding one entry per CDR3 protein. The sample consists of 250,000 to 300,000 distinct CDR3 sequences, approximately 8.3% of them appearing once. These data are also associated with another study on yellow fever vaccine responses in identical twins.

Sequencing used CD8+ T cells sorted from blood. The receptors shown here come from a woman under 30 in good health.

This clonotype has more than one count but fewer than ten. This sequence joins TRBV7-8 and TRBJ2-7; D gene ambiguous. This CDR3 comprises 13 residues. Trimming took off 3 bases at V and 2 bases at J, with 8 bases between the two ends. CDR1 is SGHVS, CDR2 FQNEAQ, per germline. The CDR3: CASSFGSTYEQYF. The CDR3, as DNA: TGTGCCAGCAGCTTCGGGTCCACCTACGAGCAGTACTTC.

The chain joins TRBV7-9 to TRBJ2-7; 7 bases are shared with TRBD1. Germline lookup yields CDR1 SEHNR and CDR2 FQNEAQ (reference sequence). CDR3 size: 12 residues. The trim removed 5 bases at V and 6 bases at J, leaving 4 bases unmatched. The CDR3 protein is CASSQGQIEQYF. The CDR3 DNA reads as TGTGCCAGCAGCCAGGGACAGATCGAGCAGTACTTC.

This clonotype has only a few counts. The chain recombines TRBV5-1 with TRBJ2-7, with D perhaps matching TRBD1 or TRBD2 (5 bases each). Germline V gene data show CDR1 as SGHRS and CDR2 as YFSETQ. V lost 0 bases and J 3 bases, leaving 16 bases between the germline ends. The CDR3 has 16 amino acids. The chain's CDR3 is CASSLAYDSGFYEQYF. The CDR3 nucleotides read TGCGCCAGCAGCTTGGCCTACGACAGCGGCTTCTACGAGCAGTACTTC.

The V gene is TRBV7-2, the J gene TRBJ2-1, with 7 bases identical to TRBD2. The CDR3 covers 13 residues. Germline V gene lookup returns CDR1 SGHTA and CDR2 FQGNSA. V shed 6 bases and J 6 bases; nucleotides not matched to a gene: 5. For the CDR3, the DNA is TGTGCCAGCAGGCCGGGAGGTGGCAATGAGCAGTTCTTC. It specifies CASRPGGGNEQFF. Full variable domain (outside the CDR3, taken from reference TRBV7-2 and TRBJ2-1): GAGVSQSPSNKVTEKGKDVELRCDPISGHTALYWYRQSLGQGLEFLIYFQGNSAPDKSGLPSDRFSAERTGGSVSTLTIQRTQQEDSAVYLCASRPGGGNEQFFGPGTRLTVL.

There are many counts of this clonotype. The junction and the germline gene differ at one end; a read error may be behind it. The rearrangement uses TRBV2 and TRBJ1-5; D may be TRBD1 (6 bases). Germline V CDR1 and CDR2: SNHLY, FYNNEI. CDR3 length: 14 amino acids. The CDR3 reads CASGELAGDQPQHF. The CDR3 nucleotides are TGTGCCAGCGGTGAATTGGCAGGGGATCAGCCCCAGCATTTT.

The chain carries TRBV2 and TRBJ2-7, with 9 bases identical to TRBD2. This CDR3 region has 16 residues. Trimming cost V 4 bases and J 2 bases; bases outside gene matches: 9. The germline gives CDR1 SNHLY, CDR2 FYNNEI. CDR3 protein: CASSVLLAGKAYEQYF. CDR3 sequence (DNA): TGTGCCAGCAGTGTTCTCCTAGCGGGGAAAGCCTACGAGCAGTACTTC.

This clonotype was counted at least ten times. CDR3: CASSHGRVDTQYF. CDR3 nucleotides: TGCGCCAGCAGCCATGGTCGTGTAGATACGCAGTATTTT. The chain links TRBV4-1 to TRBJ2-3; D is ambiguous. Germline CDR1 MGHRA, CDR2 YSYEKL. The germline V and J ends were trimmed by 3 bases and 5 bases, with 9 bases remaining between them. The CDR3 has 13 amino acids.

This clonotype has more than one count but fewer than ten. The CDR3 loop reads CASSYSGSFNEQFF. The CDR3 nucleotides read TGTGCCAGCAGTTATAGCGGGAGTTTTAATGAGCAGTTCTTC. The V call is TRBV27, the J call TRBJ2-1; 9 bases line up with TRBD2. J was trimmed by 7 bases and V by 4 bases; bases with no gene match: 5. The CDR3 covers 14 residues. CDR1 and CDR2 from the germline V gene are MNHEY and SMNVEV (reference sequence).

This clonotype was counted at least ten times. V is TRBV2 and J is TRBJ1-5; the D gene is possibly TRBD1 (6 bases). Germline V lookup: CDR1 SNHLY, CDR2 FYNNEI. The V and J ends lost 6 bases and 4 bases respectively, with 19 bases between them. The CDR3 has 16 amino acids. This CDR3 is CASRGDRFDVNQPQHF. The CDR3 DNA reads as TGTGCCAGCAGAGGCGACAGGTTCGACGTGAATCAGCCCCAGCATTTT.

This clonotype was counted ten times or more. The V and J genes are TRBV7-9 and TRBJ2-5; D call uncertain. Deletions cut 8 bases from V and 4 bases from J, with 17 bases between. Germline CDR1 and CDR2: SEHNR and FQNEAQ (reference sequence). The CDR3 runs 14 residues. The CDR3 DNA sequence: TGTGCCAGCGGTGGGCAACTTAGTAGAGAGACCCAGTACTTC. As protein: CASGGQLSRETQYF.

There are a few counts of this clonotype. The chain recombines TRBV7-2 with TRBJ2-2, with D unresolved. Germline V CDR1 and CDR2: SGHTA, FQGNSA. This CDR3 comprises 11 residues. Trimming pared 7 bases from V and 5 bases from J, leaving 5 bases between. CDR3 nucleotide sequence: TGTGCCAGCACTCAAACCGGGGAGCTGTTTTTT. It is translated as CASTQTGELFF.

The CDR3: CASSVQEDTQYF. CDR3 bases: TGTGCCAGCAGCGTCCAGGAAGATACGCAGTATTTT. This chain joins TRBV9 and TRBJ2-3; the D is unclear. Germline V lookup: CDR1 SGDLS, CDR2 YYNGEE. The CDR3 extends over 12 amino acids. The V end was cut by 2 bases, the J end by 5 bases, with 6 bases between.

The gene calls are TRBV20-1 and TRBJ2-7, with 9 bases that match TRBD2. This CDR3 spans 16 amino acids. V gave up 2 bases and J gave up 4 bases; unmatched junction bases: 12. Germline V gives CDR1 DFQATT, CDR2 SNEGSKA (reference sequence). The CDR3 coding sequence is TGCAGTGCTAGATCAGAAGATTGGACTAGCGTTTACGAGCAGTACTTC. It translates to CSARSEDWTSVYEQYF.

The chain is built from TRBV29-1 and TRBJ2-7; 9 bases agree with TRBD1. CDR3 length equals 15 residues. Germline assignment: CDR1 SQVTM and CDR2 ANQGSEA. The ends lost 0 bases at V and 3 bases at J; junction bases unmatched: 6. The CDR3 DNA sequence: TGCAGCGTTGAAGAAGTGGGACAGGGTATCTACGAGCAGTACTTC. It specifies CSVEEVGQGIYEQYF.

At least ten counts were recorded for this clonotype. The chain couples TRBV11-2 to TRBJ2-1, with unresolved D. This CDR3 comprises 13 residues. In germline, CDR1 is SGHAT, CDR2 FQNNGV. V was pared by 6 bases and J by 4 bases, with 10 bases between. The CDR3 sequence is CASRSGTYNEQFF. DNA for the CDR3: TGTGCCAGCAGGTCCGGAACTTACAATGAGCAGTTCTTC.

This clonotype has at least ten counts. The chain employs TRBV12-3 or TRBV12-4 and TRBJ2-3, with 12 bases aligning to TRBD2. The V gene end was trimmed by 4 bases and the J gene end by 1 base; junction bases not matched to a gene: 0. This CDR3 is 15 amino acids long. This CDR3 reads CASSWTSGGTDTQYF. CDR3 DNA: TGTGCCAGCAGTTGGACTAGCGGGGGCACAGATACGCAGTATTTT.

There are a few counts of this clonotype. This sequence joins TRBV5-1 and TRBJ2-7, with a tentative D call TRBD1 (6 bases). This CDR3 comprises 13 residues. In germline, CDR1 is SGHRS, CDR2 YFSETQ. V shed 5 bases and J shed 0 bases, with 9 bases lying between them. The CDR3 DNA follows: TGCGCCAGCAGAAAGGGGGACTCCTACGAGCAGTACTTC. Its protein is CASRKGDSYEQYF.

This clonotype was seen more than once but under ten times. CDR3 coding DNA: TGTGCCAGCAGACCCTATGGTGTGGCAGGGGGCCTCACCGGGGAGCTGTTTTTT. Protein: CASRPYGVAGGLTGELFF. The J gene is TRBJ2-2, the V gene TRBV12-3 or TRBV12-4; 8 bases match TRBD1. The CDR3 has 18 residues. With V trimmed by 6 bases and J by 4 bases, 16 bases remained unmatched.

The CDR3 sequence: CRGTDLTSGTPDTQYF. The CDR3, as DNA: TGCAGGGGGACAGACCTGACTAGCGGGACTCCAGATACGCAGTATTTT. V and J are TRBV20-1 and TRBJ2-3; 11 nucleotides line up with TRBD2. Germline CDR1 is DFQATT and CDR2 is SNEGSKA (reference sequence). The CDR3 totals 16 residues.

This clonotype was seen a few times. This sequence joins TRBV5-1 and TRBJ2-5, with 13 nucleotides matching TRBD2. CDR3 length: 17 amino acids. Germline V gene data show CDR1 as SGHRS and CDR2 as YFSETQ. The V segment lost 4 bases and the J segment 0 bases; nucleotides outside the gene matches: 6. The CDR3 coding sequence is TGCGCCAGCAGCGGTGAAACTAGCGGGGGGGACCAAGAGACCCAGTACTTC. The encoded protein is CASSGETSGGDQETQYF.

There are a few counts of this clonotype. V gene TRBV12-3 or TRBV12-4 combines with J gene TRBJ2-3, with D unclear. The V end lost 2 bases, the J end lost 0 bases, and 9 bases lay between the germline ends. The CDR3 is 15 amino acids. CDR3 sequence reads: CASSLKTPSTDTQYF. The CDR3 nucleotides are TGTGCCAGCAGTTTAAAGACACCCAGCACAGATACGCAGTATTTT.